Each of the 8 T cell receptor beta chains below was sequenced from the same sample in a study of blood T cell repertoires in COVID-19. Sequencing was performed with immunoSEQ multiplex PCR; in TCRdb, only in-frame clones are kept and a portion is missing. The table has over 100,000 clones, just over 85% seen once. Sequencing used peripheral blood. These receptors all stem from a man in his forties with acute or convalescent COVID-19.

V and J are TRBV10-2 and TRBJ2-2; 10 bases map to TRBD1. Germline-derived CDR1 and CDR2 are WSHSY and SAAADI. The CDR3 length is 15 residues. V lost 7 bases and J lost 5; bases outside the gene matches: 7. CDR3 nucleotides: TGCGCCAGCAATAGACAGGGGGCTTCTACCGGGGAGCTGTTTTTT. Translation: CASNRQGASTGELFF.

This sequence joins TRBV11-3 and TRBJ2-1; D is uncertain. The V gene lost 4 bases and the J gene lost 3 bases, with 4 bases spanning the gap. The CDR3 contains 12 residues. From germline, CDR1 is SGHNT and CDR2 YENEEA. CDR3 in amino acids: CASSSRYNEQFF. For the CDR3, the DNA is TGTGCCAGCAGCTCCCGCTACAATGAGCAGTTCTTC.

The chain has TRBV25-1 and TRBJ1-1, with a tentative D call TRBD1 (6 bases). Germline V CDR1 and CDR2: MGHDK, SYGVNS. The CDR3 has 15 amino acids. V lost 1 base and J lost 2, with 11 bases in between. The CDR3 DNA is TGTGCCAGCAGTGAATTAGTCAGGGGTAACACTGAAGCTTTCTTT. This translates into CASSELVRGNTEAFF.

This chain links TRBV6-6 with TRBJ2-1; 7 positions match TRBD1. The CDR3 is 14 residues long. The trim removed 3 bases at V and 5 bases at J, leaving 4 bases unmatched. Germline assignment: CDR1 MNHNY and CDR2 SVGAGI (reference sequence). CDR3 sequence (DNA): TGTGCCAGCAGTTATGGGACAGCGAACAATGAGCAGTTCTTC. Translating it yields CASSYGTANNEQFF.

CDR3 sequence reads: CASSLRGTPETQYF. In DNA, the CDR3 is TGTGCCAGCAGTTTAAGGGGAACCCCAGAGACCCAGTACTTC. This rearrangement joins TRBV27 to TRBJ2-5; D perhaps matches TRBD1 (5 bases). V dropped 2 bases and J dropped 4 bases, with 11 bases sitting between them. The CDR3 has 14 amino acids. Germline lookup yields CDR1 MNHEY and CDR2 SMNVEV (reference sequence).

This chain joins TRBV11-2 and TRBJ2-7, with TRBD2 matching over 11 bases. Trimming cost V 4 bases and J 4 bases; bases outside gene matches: 6. Per the germline V gene, CDR1 is SGHAT and CDR2 is FQNNGV. The CDR3 is 15 amino acids. CDR3 protein: CASSSLAGGGYEQYF. CDR3 nucleotides: TGTGCCAGCAGCTCGCTAGCGGGAGGAGGTTACGAGCAGTACTTC. Complete variable domain (other parts from reference TRBV11-2 and TRBJ2-7): EAGVAQSPRYKIIEKRQSVAFWCNPISGHATLYWYQQILGQGPKLLIQFQNNGVVDDSQLPKDRFSAERLKGVDSTLKIQPAKLEDSAVYLCASSSLAGGGYEQYFGPGTRLTVT.

The chain has TRBV24-1 and TRBJ2-1, with 7 bases lining up with TRBD2. The CDR3 length is 13 residues. CDR1 and CDR2 (germline): KGHDR, SFDVKD. Unmatched junction bases numbered 4, after V lost 7 bases and J lost 5 bases. In nucleotides, the CDR3 is TGTGCCACCAGCCGGGACTATAACAATGAGCAGTTCTTC. Its protein product is CATSRDYNNEQFF.

V and J are TRBV2 and TRBJ2-5; TRBD2 is a possible D gene (6 bases). Trimming left V 7 bases short and J 1 base short, with 13 bases between. Germline V gives CDR1 SNHLY, CDR2 FYNNEI. This CDR3 comprises 14 residues. The CDR3, as DNA: TGTGCCAGCAAGATCGGCGGGGTCCAAGAGACCCAGTACTTC. Translating gives CASKIGGVQETQYF. The variable domain in full, completed from reference TRBV2 and TRBJ2-5, reads EPEVTQTPSHQVTQMGQEVILRCVPISNHLYFYWYRQILGQKVEFLVSFYNNEISEKSEIFDDQFSVERPDGSNFTLKIRSTKLEDSAMYFCASKIGGVQETQYFGPGTRLLVL.